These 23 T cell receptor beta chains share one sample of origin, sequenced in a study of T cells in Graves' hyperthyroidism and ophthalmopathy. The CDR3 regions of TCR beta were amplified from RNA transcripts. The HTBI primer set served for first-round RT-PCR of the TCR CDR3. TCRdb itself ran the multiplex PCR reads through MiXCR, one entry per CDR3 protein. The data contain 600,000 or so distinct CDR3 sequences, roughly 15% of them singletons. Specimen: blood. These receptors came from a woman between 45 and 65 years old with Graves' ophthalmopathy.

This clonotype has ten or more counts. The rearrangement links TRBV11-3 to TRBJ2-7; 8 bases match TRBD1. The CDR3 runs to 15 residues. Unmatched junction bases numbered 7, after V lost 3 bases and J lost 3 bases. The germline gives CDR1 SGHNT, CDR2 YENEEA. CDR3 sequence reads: CASSFPGGVLYEQYF. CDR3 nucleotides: TGTGCCAGCAGCTTCCCAGGGGGCGTACTCTACGAGCAGTACTTC.

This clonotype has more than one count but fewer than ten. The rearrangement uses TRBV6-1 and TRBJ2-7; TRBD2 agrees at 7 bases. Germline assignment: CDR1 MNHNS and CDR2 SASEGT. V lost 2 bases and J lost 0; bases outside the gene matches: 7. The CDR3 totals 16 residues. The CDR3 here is CASSEPSGTSSYEQYF. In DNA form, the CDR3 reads TGTGCCAGCAGTGAACCTAGCGGTACGAGCTCCTACGAGCAGTACTTC.

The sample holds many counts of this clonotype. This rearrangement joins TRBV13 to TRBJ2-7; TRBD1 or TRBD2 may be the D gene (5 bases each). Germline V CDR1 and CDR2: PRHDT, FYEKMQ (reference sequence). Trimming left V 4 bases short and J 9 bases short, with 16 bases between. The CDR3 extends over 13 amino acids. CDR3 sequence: CASSYTGPPGQYF. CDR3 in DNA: TGTGCCAGCAGCTACACGGGACCCCCCGGGCAGTACTTC.

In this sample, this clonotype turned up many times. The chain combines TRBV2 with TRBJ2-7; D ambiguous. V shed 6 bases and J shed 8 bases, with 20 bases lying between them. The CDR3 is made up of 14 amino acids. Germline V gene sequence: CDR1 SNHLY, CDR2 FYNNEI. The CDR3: CASRGPPSILKQYF. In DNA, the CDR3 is TGTGCCAGCAGGGGTCCGCCAAGCATCCTAAAGCAGTACTTC.

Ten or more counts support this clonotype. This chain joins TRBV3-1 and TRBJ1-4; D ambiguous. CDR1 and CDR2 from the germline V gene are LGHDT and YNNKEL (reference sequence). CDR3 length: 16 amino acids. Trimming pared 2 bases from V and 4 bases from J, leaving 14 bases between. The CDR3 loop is CASSQNVHGLNEKLFF. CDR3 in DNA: TGTGCCAGCAGCCAAAATGTCCACGGCCTTAATGAAAAACTGTTTTTT. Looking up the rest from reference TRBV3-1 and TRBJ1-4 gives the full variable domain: DTAVSQTPKYLVTQMGNDKSIKCEQNLGHDTMYWYKQDSKKFLKIMFSYNNKELIINETVPNRFSPKSPDKAHLNLHINSLELGDSAVYFCASSQNVHGLNEKLFFGSGTQLSVL.

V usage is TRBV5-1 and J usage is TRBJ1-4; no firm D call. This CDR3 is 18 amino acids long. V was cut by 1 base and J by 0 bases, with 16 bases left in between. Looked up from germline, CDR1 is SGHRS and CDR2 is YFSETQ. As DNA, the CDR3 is TGCGCCAGCAGCTTGTTTGTTATTGTGGATACAACTAATGAAAAACTGTTTTTT. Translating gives CASSLFVIVDTTNEKLFF.

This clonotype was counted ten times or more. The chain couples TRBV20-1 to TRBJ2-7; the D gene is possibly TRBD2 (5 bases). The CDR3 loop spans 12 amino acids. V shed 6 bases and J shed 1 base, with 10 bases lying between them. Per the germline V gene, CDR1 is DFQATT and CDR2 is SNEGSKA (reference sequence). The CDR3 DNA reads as TGCAGTGCCCGAGGACTGTCCTACGAGCAGTACTTC. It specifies CSARGLSYEQYF.

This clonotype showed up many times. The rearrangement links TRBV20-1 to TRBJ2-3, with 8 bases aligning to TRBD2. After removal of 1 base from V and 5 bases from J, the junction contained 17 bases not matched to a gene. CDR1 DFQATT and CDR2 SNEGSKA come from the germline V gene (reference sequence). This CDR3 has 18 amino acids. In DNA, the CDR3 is TGCAGTGCTAGAGCCACCCCACTAGCGGAGGAGGTCGGAGATACGCAGTATTTT. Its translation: CSARATPLAEEVGDTQYF.

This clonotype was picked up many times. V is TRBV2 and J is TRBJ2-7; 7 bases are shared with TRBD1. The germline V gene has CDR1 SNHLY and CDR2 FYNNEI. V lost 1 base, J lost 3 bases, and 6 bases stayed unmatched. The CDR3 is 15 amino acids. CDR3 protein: CASSEGQGTHYEQYF. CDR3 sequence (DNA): TGTGCCAGCAGTGAAGGACAGGGTACCCACTACGAGCAGTACTTC.

The CDR3 is CASSPPGQGTGASAYEQYF. The CDR3 region has the DNA TGTGCCAGCTCACCACCGGGCCAGGGAACAGGGGCGTCGGCCTACGAGCAGTACTTC. This chain joins TRBV18 and TRBJ2-7, with 7 bases aligning to TRBD1. The length of the CDR3 is 19 residues. V lost 0 bases and J lost 2; bases outside the gene matches: 16. Germline lookup yields CDR1 KGHSH and CDR2 LQKENI.

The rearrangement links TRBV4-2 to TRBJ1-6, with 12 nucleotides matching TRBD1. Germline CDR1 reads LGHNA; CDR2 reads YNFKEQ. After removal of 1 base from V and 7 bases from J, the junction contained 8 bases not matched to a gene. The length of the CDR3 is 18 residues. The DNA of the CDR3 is TGTGCCAGCAGCCAAGCTGTAACGGGACAGGGGGCGAATTCACCCCTCCACTTT. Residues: CASSQAVTGQGANSPLHF.

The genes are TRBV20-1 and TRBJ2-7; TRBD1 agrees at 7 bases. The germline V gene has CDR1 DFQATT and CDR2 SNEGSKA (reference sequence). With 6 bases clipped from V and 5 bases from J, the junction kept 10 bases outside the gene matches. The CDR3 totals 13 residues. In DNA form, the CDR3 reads TGCAGTGCCCAAGGGGGCAGTCTGAACGAGCAGTACTTC. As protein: CSAQGGSLNEQYF.

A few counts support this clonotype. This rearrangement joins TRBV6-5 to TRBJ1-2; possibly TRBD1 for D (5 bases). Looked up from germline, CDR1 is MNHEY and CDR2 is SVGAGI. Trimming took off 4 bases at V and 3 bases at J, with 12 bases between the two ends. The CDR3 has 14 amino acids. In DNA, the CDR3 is TGTGCCAGCAGTTCGTTGGGGGTTTACTATGGCTACACCTTC. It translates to CASSSLGVYYGYTF.

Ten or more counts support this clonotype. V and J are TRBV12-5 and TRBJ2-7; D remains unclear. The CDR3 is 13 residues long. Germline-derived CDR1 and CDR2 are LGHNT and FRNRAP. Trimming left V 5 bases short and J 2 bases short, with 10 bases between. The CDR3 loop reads CASGPPVAYEQYF. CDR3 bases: TGTGCTAGTGGTCCACCCGTCGCCTACGAGCAGTACTTC.

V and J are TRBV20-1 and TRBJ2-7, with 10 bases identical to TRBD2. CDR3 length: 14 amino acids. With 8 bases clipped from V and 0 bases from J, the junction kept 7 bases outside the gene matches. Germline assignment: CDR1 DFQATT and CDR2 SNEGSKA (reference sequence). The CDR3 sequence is CSTLAGGSSYEQYF. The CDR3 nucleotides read TGCAGTACCTTAGCGGGAGGCAGCTCCTACGAGCAGTACTTC.

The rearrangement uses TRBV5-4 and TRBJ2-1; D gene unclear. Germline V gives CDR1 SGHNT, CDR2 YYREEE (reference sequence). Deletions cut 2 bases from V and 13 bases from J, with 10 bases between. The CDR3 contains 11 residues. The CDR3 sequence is CASSLARIQFF. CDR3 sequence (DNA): TGTGCCAGCAGCTTAGCCAGGATCCAGTTCTTC.

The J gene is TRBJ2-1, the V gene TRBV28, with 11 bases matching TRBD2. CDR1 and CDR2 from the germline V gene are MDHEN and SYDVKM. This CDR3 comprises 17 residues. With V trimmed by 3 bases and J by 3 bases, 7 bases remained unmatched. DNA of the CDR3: TGTGCCAGCAGTTTGGAGGGACTAGCGGAGAACTACAATGAGCAGTTCTTC. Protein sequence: CASSLEGLAENYNEQFF.

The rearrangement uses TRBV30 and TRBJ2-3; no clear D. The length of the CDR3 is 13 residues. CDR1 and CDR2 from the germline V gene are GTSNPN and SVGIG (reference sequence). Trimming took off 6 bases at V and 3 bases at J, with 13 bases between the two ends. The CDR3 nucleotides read TGTGCCTGCCGTACCCCCGGGACAGATACGCAGTATTTT. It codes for CACRTPGTDTQYF.

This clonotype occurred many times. CDR3 region: CASSDPRGPNQPQHF. CDR3 DNA sequence: TGTGCCAGCAGTGACCCCAGGGGGCCGAATCAGCCCCAGCATTTT. The chain joins TRBV2 to TRBJ1-5; TRBD1 matches at 8 bases. CDR1 is SNHLY and CDR2 is FYNNEI in the germline V gene. The CDR3 totals 15 residues. Losses at the gene ends were 3 bases for V and 4 bases for J; bases not matched to a gene: 5.

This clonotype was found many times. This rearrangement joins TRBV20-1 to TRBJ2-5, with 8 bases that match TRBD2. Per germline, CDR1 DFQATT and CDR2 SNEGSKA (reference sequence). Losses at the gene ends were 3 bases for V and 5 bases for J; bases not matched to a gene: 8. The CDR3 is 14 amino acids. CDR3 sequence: CSASPAGERETQYF. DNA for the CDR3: TGCAGTGCTAGTCCAGCGGGAGAGAGGGAGACCCAGTACTTC.

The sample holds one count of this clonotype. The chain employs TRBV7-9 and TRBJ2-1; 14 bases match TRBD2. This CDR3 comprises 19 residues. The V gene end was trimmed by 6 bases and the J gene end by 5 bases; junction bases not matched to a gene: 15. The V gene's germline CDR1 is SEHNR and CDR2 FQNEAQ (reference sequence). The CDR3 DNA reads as TGTGCCAGCAGGCGACCGGGACTAGCGGGAGTCATATACAACAATGAGCAGTTCTTC. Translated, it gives CASRRPGLAGVIYNNEQFF.

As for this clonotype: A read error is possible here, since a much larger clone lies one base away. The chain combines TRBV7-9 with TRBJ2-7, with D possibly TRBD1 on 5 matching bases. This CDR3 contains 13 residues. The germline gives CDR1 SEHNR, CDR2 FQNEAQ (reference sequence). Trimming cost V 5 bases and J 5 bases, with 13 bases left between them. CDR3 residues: CASSQAGLHEQYF. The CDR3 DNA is TGTGCCAGCAGCCAGGCAGGGCTCCACGAGCAGTACTTC.

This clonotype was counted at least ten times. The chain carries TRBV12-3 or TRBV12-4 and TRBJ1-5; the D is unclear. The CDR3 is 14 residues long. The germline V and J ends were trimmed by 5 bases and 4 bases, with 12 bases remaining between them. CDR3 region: CASSPPGRNQPQHF. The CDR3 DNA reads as TGTGCCAGCAGTCCCCCAGGAAGGAATCAGCCCCAGCATTTT.